The 23 T cell receptor beta chains below were found in one sample sequenced in a study of technical replicates of blood from a handful of donors. Produced via immunoSEQ multiplex PCR; TCRdb's table is partial and in-frame only. This table has tens of thousands of clones, approximately 93% appearing once. Sample: T cells isolated from PBMCs. Every receptor here comes from a human donor in good health.

V and J are TRBV5-1 and TRBJ2-2; no definite D call. CDR1 is SGHRS, CDR2 YFSETQ, per germline. The CDR3 length is 12 residues. V lost 8 bases, J lost 6 bases, and 11 bases lay in between. The CDR3 loop is CASYYTPGELFF. The CDR3 DNA is TGCGCCAGTTACTATACTCCCGGGGAGCTGTTTTTT.

The chain combines TRBV27 with TRBJ2-5; 8 nucleotides align to TRBD2. Germline V gene data show CDR1 as MNHEY and CDR2 as SMNVEV (reference sequence). Germline trimming cut 5 bases from V and 3 bases from J; bases unmatched to any gene: 11. This CDR3 has 16 residues. The CDR3 coding sequence is TGTGCCAGCAGTCCCAACCGCTGGCGGGAGGAAGAGACCCAGTACTTC. It is translated as CASSPNRWREEETQYF.

The chain employs TRBV5-6 and TRBJ1-6; D possibly corresponds to TRBD1 (5 bases). The germline V gene encodes CDR1 SGHDT and CDR2 YYEEEE. The CDR3 runs to 16 residues. With 2 bases removed from V and 6 bases from J, the gap between germline ends came to 15 bases. The CDR3 is CASSFLGVTSNSPLHF. CDR3 sequence (DNA): TGTGCCAGCAGCTTTTTAGGGGTAACGAGTAATTCACCCCTCCACTTT.

The chain combines TRBV7-8 with TRBJ2-2; 8 bases match TRBD1. After removal of 1 base from V and 5 bases from J, the junction contained 6 bases not matched to a gene. Germline loops: CDR1 SGHVS, CDR2 FQNEAQ. The length of the CDR3 is 16 residues. The CDR3 loop is CASSLVVTGVTGELFF. DNA of the CDR3: TGTGCCAGCAGCTTAGTGGTGACAGGGGTGACCGGGGAGCTGTTTTTT.

V usage is TRBV10-3 and J usage is TRBJ1-2, with 10 bases identical to TRBD1. The CDR3 runs to 15 residues. Germline V gene sequence: CDR1 ENHRY, CDR2 SYGVKD. With 6 bases clipped from V and 2 bases from J, the junction kept 6 bases outside the gene matches. The CDR3 is CAIRRQGALNYGYTF. The DNA of the CDR3 is TGTGCCATCAGGAGACAGGGGGCTCTAAACTATGGCTACACCTTC.

The chain is built from TRBV5-4 and TRBJ2-6, with 7 positions matching TRBD2. Germline lookup yields CDR1 SGHNT and CDR2 YYREEE (reference sequence). The trim removed 2 bases at V and 0 bases at J, leaving 5 bases unmatched. The CDR3 has 17 amino acids. The CDR3 here is CASSLAGPLSGANVLTF. The CDR3 DNA reads TGTGCCAGCAGCTTAGCGGGACCGCTCTCTGGGGCCAACGTCCTGACTTTC.

V and J are TRBV7-2 and TRBJ2-7; a possible D gene is TRBD1 (5 bases). CDR1 is SGHTA, CDR2 FQGNSA, per germline. V lost 5 bases to trimming and J lost 0 bases, with 11 bases between them. The CDR3 extends over 14 amino acids. Here the CDR3 DNA reads TGTGCCAGCAGCCGACGACAGAACTCCTACGAGCAGTACTTC. It is translated as CASSRRQNSYEQYF.

This clone was picked up one time. This rearrangement joins TRBV28 to TRBJ2-2; possibly TRBD2 for D (6 bases). V lost 9 bases and J 7 bases, leaving 9 bases between the germline ends. The germline gives CDR1 MDHEN, CDR2 SYDVKM. The CDR3 has 11 residues. Here the CDR3 DNA reads TGTGCCAGTGAGACTAGCGGGGAGCTGTTTTTT. Its protein product is CASETSGELFF.

The chain carries TRBV10-3 and TRBJ2-1, with 10 nucleotides matching TRBD1. The CDR3 is 17 residues long. Trimming removed 6 bases from V and 2 bases from J; junction bases left unmatched: 10. Germline-derived CDR1 and CDR2 are ENHRY and SYGVKD. The CDR3 reads CAISYFGTGETYNEQFF. In DNA form, the CDR3 reads TGTGCCATCAGCTATTTCGGGACAGGGGAAACCTACAATGAGCAGTTCTTC.

CDR3 loop: CASNSIDRAFF. CDR3 bases: TGTGCCAGTAATTCAATAGATCGGGCTTTCTTT. This chain joins TRBV19 and TRBJ1-1; D unclear. The CDR3 has 11 amino acids. The V and J ends lost 7 bases and 11 bases respectively, with 14 bases between them. Germline lookup yields CDR1 LNHDA and CDR2 SQIVND (reference sequence).

The V and J genes are TRBV6-4 and TRBJ1-1; D is possibly TRBD1 (5 bases). Germline V gene lookup returns CDR1 MRHNA and CDR2 SNTAGT. V was pared by 3 bases and J by 2 bases, with 7 bases between. CDR3 length: 13 amino acids. DNA for the CDR3: TGTGCCAGCAGTGAGACAGCTAACACTGAAGCTTTCTTT. Translation gives CASSETANTEAFF.

The chain has TRBV29-1 and TRBJ2-6; TRBD1 matches at 8 bases. The V and J ends lost 5 bases and 4 bases, in that order; junction bases with no gene match: 4. CDR3 length: 14 amino acids. Germline V lookup: CDR1 SQVTM, CDR2 ANQGSEA. This CDR3 reads CSVSTGAGANVLTF. In DNA, the CDR3 is TGCAGCGTTTCGACAGGGGCAGGGGCCAACGTCCTGACTTTC.

This chain joins TRBV5-1 and TRBJ2-2; D might be TRBD2 (5 bases). The V end lost 6 bases, the J end lost 6 bases, and 12 bases lay between the germline ends. The CDR3 covers 13 residues. Germline V gene data show CDR1 as SGHRS and CDR2 as YFSETQ. CDR3 loop: CASKPGEPGELFF. The CDR3 DNA sequence: TGCGCCAGCAAACCTGGGGAGCCCGGGGAGCTGTTTTTT.

The chain recombines TRBV18 with TRBJ2-1; 8 nucleotides align to TRBD1. CDR3 length: 18 amino acids. V lost 3 bases, J lost 3 bases, and 13 bases stayed unmatched. Germline V lookup: CDR1 KGHSH, CDR2 LQKENI. In DNA form, the CDR3 reads TGTGCCAGCTCACCGGTTTTCAGGGGGACAGGAAGCTACAATGAGCAGTTCTTC. This gives the protein CASSPVFRGTGSYNEQFF.

The V and J genes are TRBV7-9 and TRBJ2-5; 7 bases map to TRBD1. Losses at the gene ends were 1 base for V and 1 base for J; bases not matched to a gene: 6. Germline-derived CDR1 and CDR2 are SEHNR and FQNEAQ (reference sequence). The CDR3 sequence is 16 residues long. CDR3 DNA sequence: TGTGCCAGCAGCTTAGGGGCGACAGGGACCCAAGAGACCCAGTACTTC. Translating gives CASSLGATGTQETQYF. The full variable domain, rest sourced from reference TRBV7-9 and TRBJ2-5, is DTGVSQNPRHKITKRGQNVTFRCDPISEHNRLYWYRQTLGQGPEFLTYFQNEAQLEKSRLLSDRFSAERPKGSFSTLEIQRTEQGDSAMYLCASSLGATGTQETQYFGPGTRLLVL.

Details on this clone: A read error may produce the germline difference seen at one junction end. The rearrangement joins TRBV5-1 to TRBJ2-7; D is unresolved. Germline CDR1 and CDR2: SGHRS and YFSETQ. The CDR3 has 17 amino acids. The DNA of the CDR3 is TGCGCCAGCAGCTTCGTATCCCTGACCCGAGGCTCCGACGAGCAGTACTTC. Translated: CASSFVSLTRGSDEQYF.

This rearrangement joins TRBV18 to TRBJ2-7; D possibly corresponds to TRBD1 (5 bases). The CDR3 covers 16 residues. CDR1 and CDR2 (germline): KGHSH, LQKENI. Trimming stripped 2 bases from V and 5 bases from J, with 19 bases between. The CDR3 protein is CASSPSLQVNQDEQYF. The CDR3 coding sequence is TGTGCCAGCTCACCATCATTACAGGTGAACCAGGACGAGCAGTACTTC.

The rearrangement links TRBV9 to TRBJ1-2; weak D call: TRBD1 (6 bases). V was cut by 0 bases and J by 8 bases, with 11 bases left in between. The germline gives CDR1 SGDLS, CDR2 YYNGEE. The length of the CDR3 is 13 residues. The CDR3 loop is CASSVAPGEGYTF. The CDR3, as DNA: TGTGCCAGCAGCGTAGCCCCAGGGGAAGGCTACACCTTC.

The chain combines TRBV5-1 with TRBJ1-6; D not resolved. Per the germline V gene, CDR1 is SGHRS and CDR2 is YFSETQ. V was pared by 3 bases and J by 10 bases, with 11 bases between. This CDR3 contains 13 residues. The CDR3 region is CASSSAGYSPLHF. CDR3 coding DNA: TGCGCCAGCAGCTCAGCGGGGTACTCACCCCTCCACTTT.

The chain has TRBV27 and TRBJ1-1, with D maybe TRBD1 (6 bases). The ends were cut back, 6 bases at V and 0 bases at J, with 8 bases in the middle. CDR1 MNHEY and CDR2 SMNVEV come from the germline V gene (reference sequence). This CDR3 has 13 residues. CDR3 nucleotides: TGTGCCAGCAGCTACAGGGTGAACACTGAAGCTTTCTTT. Translation: CASSYRVNTEAFF.

This chain uses TRBV19 with TRBJ2-7, with 11 positions matching TRBD1. CDR1 is LNHDA and CDR2 is SQIVND in the germline V gene (reference sequence). There are 15 residues in the CDR3. Trimming took 5 bases from V and 3 from J; bases not matched to a gene: 6. The CDR3 coding sequence is TGTGCCAGTAGTCCAGGACAGGGGGCGAGCTACGAGCAGTACTTC. Translation: CASSPGQGASYEQYF.

This clone was detected only once. The chain is built from TRBV5-5 and TRBJ2-7; possibly TRBD2 for D (5 bases). V dropped 2 bases and J dropped 5 bases, with 8 bases sitting between them. Germline V gene lookup returns CDR1 SGHKS and CDR2 YYEKEE (reference sequence). This CDR3 comprises 12 residues. In DNA, the CDR3 is TGTGCCAGCAGCTTCGGGGTCCACGAGCAGTACTTC. Translated: CASSFGVHEQYF.

This clone was detected once. The chain uses TRBV18 and TRBJ2-7, with TRBD2 matching over 8 bases. V shed 1 base and J 5 bases; nucleotides not matched to a gene: 7. Per the germline V gene, CDR1 is KGHSH and CDR2 is LQKENI. The CDR3 runs 15 residues. CDR3 coding DNA: TGTGCCAGCTCACCACTCGAGCGGGAGCTACACGAGCAGTACTTC. Translating gives CASSPLERELHEQYF.